This TCR beta chain was retrieved from a study of response to subunit inactivated influenza vaccine. Study-wide findings and caveats: Authors suggested each seasonal flu vaccination may recruit only limited numbers of new T cells.

MiXCR was run by TCRdb on the RT-PCR reads, yielding one entry per CDR3 protein. The data hold 450,000 to 600,000 distinct CDR3 sequences, with approximately 7.8% observed a single time. V was trimmed by 3 bases and J by 4 bases, leaving 15 bases between them. CDR1 and CDR2 (germline): ENHRY, SYGVKD. This CDR3 comprises 16 residues. A note on this clonotype: Its antigen is currently unknown. A much bigger clone sits one base away, suggesting this may be a read error.

The rearrangement joins TRBV10-3 to TRBJ2-2, with D perhaps matching TRBD1 or TRBD2 (5 bases each). This specimen was PBMCs from blood, taken less than 30 months after vaccination. The sequence was obtained from a man aged 45 to 75 who received an inactivated influenza vaccine. Here the CDR3 reads CAISDFSGSTTGELFF. As DNA, the CDR3 is TGTGCCATCAGTGATTTTTCAGGGAGCACCACCGGGGAGCTGTTTTTT.